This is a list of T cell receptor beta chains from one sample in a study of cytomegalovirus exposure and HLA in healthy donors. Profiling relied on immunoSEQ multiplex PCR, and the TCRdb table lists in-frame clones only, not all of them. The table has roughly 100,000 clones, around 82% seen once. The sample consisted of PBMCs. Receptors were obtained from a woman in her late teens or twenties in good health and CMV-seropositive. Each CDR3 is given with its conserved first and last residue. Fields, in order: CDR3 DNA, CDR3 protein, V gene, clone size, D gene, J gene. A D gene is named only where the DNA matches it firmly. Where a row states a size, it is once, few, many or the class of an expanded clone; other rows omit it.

DNA: TGTGCCAGCAGTTTAACAGGCCTTCGCCTCCACTTT
CDR3: CASSLTGLRLHF
V: TRBV28
size: NA
D: NA
J: TRBJ1-6

DNA: TGCGCCAGCAGCCAAGATTCCAGGGCGTACGAGCAGTACTTC
CDR3: CASSQDSRAYEQYF
V: TRBV4-1
size: NA
D: NA
J: TRBJ2-7

DNA: TGCGCCAGCAGCCGGGACACGAAATCCTCCTACGAGCAGTACTTC
CDR3: CASSRDTKSSYEQYF
V: TRBV4-3
size: few
D: NA
J: TRBJ2-7

DNA: TGTGCCAGCAGTGAGCAGGAAACGGAAAAACTGTTTTTT
CDR3: CASSEQETEKLFF
V: TRBV6-1
size: NA
D: NA
J: TRBJ1-4

DNA: TGTGCCATCAGATCGGGACAGGTACCAGATACGCAGTATTTT
CDR3: CAIRSGQVPDTQYF
V: TRBV10-3
size: few
D: TRBD1
J: TRBJ2-3

DNA: TGCGCCAGCAGGGGACAGGGGCTTTCCACTGAAGCTTTCTTT
CDR3: CASRGQGLSTEAFF
V: TRBV4-1
size: once
D: TRBD1
J: TRBJ1-1

DNA: TGTGCCAGCAGCTTCGGGACAGGAACGATAAACACCGGGGAGCTGTTTTTT
CDR3: CASSFGTGTINTGELFF
V: TRBV7-3
size: NA
D: TRBD1
J: TRBJ2-2

DNA: TGTGCCAGCTCAAGGGGACAGTCCACAGATACGCAGTATTTT
CDR3: CASSRGQSTDTQYF
V: TRBV18
size: NA
D: TRBD1
J: TRBJ2-3

DNA: TGTGCCAGCAGCTTGACTAGCGGGACGAGAGAGACCCAGTACTTC
CDR3: CASSLTSGTRETQYF
V: TRBV7-2
size: NA
D: TRBD2
J: TRBJ2-5

DNA: TGTGCCAGCAGCTTAGATTTTCGAGCGGCTGAGCAGTACTTC
CDR3: CASSLDFRAAEQYF
V: TRBV11-2
size: NA
D: NA
J: TRBJ2-7

DNA: TGTGCCAGCAGTATAGGACAGGGAGTCTACGAGCAGTACTTC
CDR3: CASSIGQGVYEQYF
V: TRBV7-8
size: NA
D: TRBD1
J: TRBJ2-7

DNA: TGTGCCACCACGACAACAGGGTCCCGGGGCTACGAGCAGTACTTC
CDR3: CATTTTGSRGYEQYF
V: TRBV19
size: NA
D: NA
J: TRBJ2-7

DNA: TGTGCCAGCAGTTACTCTAGCGAGCAGTACTTC
CDR3: CASSYSSEQYF
V: TRBV6-5
size: NA
D: NA
J: TRBJ2-7

DNA: TGTGCCAGCAGTATTGGGACAGGCAGGGGCCCACCTCCCAATCAGCCCCAGCATTTT
CDR3: CASSIGTGRGPPPNQPQHF
V: TRBV28
size: NA
D: TRBD1
J: TRBJ1-5

DNA: TGTGCCAGCAGACGACAGGCCCACTCTGGAAACACCATATATTTT
CDR3: CASRRQAHSGNTIYF
V: TRBV6-6
size: NA
D: NA
J: TRBJ1-3

DNA: TGTGCCAGCAGCCCTAACACCGGGGAGCTGTTTTTT
CDR3: CASSPNTGELFF
V: TRBV7-8
size: NA
D: NA
J: TRBJ2-2

DNA: TGTGCCAGCAGGCTGGAGGGTTCCCTATACAATGAGCAGTTCTTC
CDR3: CASRLEGSLYNEQFF
V: TRBV27
size: medium-sized
D: NA
J: TRBJ2-1

DNA: TGTGCCAGCAGCGCACTACAATCCTCCTACGAGCAGTACTTC
CDR3: CASSALQSSYEQYF
V: TRBV2
size: NA
D: NA
J: TRBJ2-7

DNA: TGTGCCAGCAGCTCGGAGCTCTACAATGAGCAGTTCTTC
CDR3: CASSSELYNEQFF
V: TRBV2
size: NA
D: NA
J: TRBJ2-1

DNA: TGCGCCAGCAGCTTGGTTGGGAGCGCCGAGCAGTTCTTC
CDR3: CASSLVGSAEQFF
V: TRBV5-1
size: NA
D: NA
J: TRBJ2-1

DNA: TGCGCCAGCAGCCACGACAGGGGGGCGTCAGAGACCCAGTACTTC
CDR3: CASSHDRGASETQYF
V: TRBV4-3
size: few
D: TRBD1
J: TRBJ2-5

DNA: TGTGCCATCAGTGAGTCGGGGACAGGGGGGGACACTGAAGCTTTCTTT
CDR3: CAISESGTGGDTEAFF
V: TRBV10-3
size: NA
D: TRBD1
J: TRBJ1-1

DNA: TGCGCCAGCAGCCAGATACGACAGCTCCCCTACAATGAGCAGTTCTTC
CDR3: CASSQIRQLPYNEQFF
V: TRBV4-1
size: once
D: NA
J: TRBJ2-1

DNA: TGCGCCAGCAGCCCGAAACAGGGTGTAGGCACAGATACGCAGTATTTT
CDR3: CASSPKQGVGTDTQYF
V: TRBV5-1
size: NA
D: NA
J: TRBJ2-3

DNA: TGTGCCAGCCACCGTGGCGGGGGGTTCTCTGGAAACACCATATATTTT
CDR3: CASHRGGGFSGNTIYF
V: TRBV27
size: NA
D: NA
J: TRBJ1-3

DNA: TGTGCCAGCAGTGACTCGATTGAACTAGCGGGAGCATACAATGAGCAGTTCTTC
CDR3: CASSDSIELAGAYNEQFF
V: TRBV6-4
size: few
D: TRBD2
J: TRBJ2-1

DNA: TGTGCCATCAGAGAAAGGACAGATCTGAACACTGAAGCTTTCTTT
CDR3: CAIRERTDLNTEAFF
V: TRBV10-3
size: NA
D: NA
J: TRBJ1-1

DNA: TGTGCCAGCAGCCTGGGACTAGCGGGGGGGCAAGAGACCCAGTACTTC
CDR3: CASSLGLAGGQETQYF
V: TRBV5-4
size: NA
D: TRBD2
J: TRBJ2-5

DNA: TGTGCCAGCAGTTTTCCGCTCACGGGACAGGGGCTGTCCGAGCAGTACTTC
CDR3: CASSFPLTGQGLSEQYF
V: TRBV28
size: NA
D: TRBD1
J: TRBJ2-7

DNA: TGTGCTAGTGGTCCGCCTTACAGGGGAGGCGAGCAGTACTTC
CDR3: CASGPPYRGGEQYF
V: TRBV12-5
size: NA
D: NA
J: TRBJ2-7

DNA: TGTGCCAGCAGCTTCGGACAGGGGAGGACGTTCTTC
CDR3: CASSFGQGRTFF
V: TRBV7-3
size: NA
D: TRBD1
J: TRBJ2-1

DNA: TGCGCCAGCAGCTTAGGGGCAGGCAATCAGCCCCAGCATTTT
CDR3: CASSLGAGNQPQHF
V: TRBV5-1
size: NA
D: NA
J: TRBJ1-5

DNA: TGTGCCTGGAGAGGCACTACGGACAGCGGAAACACCATATATTTT
CDR3: CAWRGTTDSGNTIYF
V: TRBV30
size: few
D: NA
J: TRBJ1-3

DNA: TGTGCCAGCAGCGTAGCTGGGGCAACTCCGGAGACCCAGTACTTC
CDR3: CASSVAGATPETQYF
V: TRBV9
size: NA
D: NA
J: TRBJ2-5

DNA: TGTGCCAGCAGTTTACCCCTGGGTGGGGGGGACAATGAGCAGTTCTTC
CDR3: CASSLPLGGGDNEQFF
V: TRBV27
size: many
D: TRBD2
J: TRBJ2-1

DNA: TGTGCCAGCAGCTTAGATTTTTCAGGGGGCGCCCTAGTATGGACTGAAGCTTTCTTT
CDR3: CASSLDFSGGALVWTEAFF
V: TRBV11-2
size: NA
D: TRBD1
J: TRBJ1-1

DNA: TGTGCCAGCAGAGGACAGGGCAATCAGCCCCAGCATTTT
CDR3: CASRGQGNQPQHF
V: TRBV6-5
size: NA
D: TRBD1
J: TRBJ1-5

DNA: TGTGCCAGCAGCTTGGGTAGGGGCCAATATGGCTACACCTTC
CDR3: CASSLGRGQYGYTF
V: TRBV5-6
size: NA
D: NA
J: TRBJ1-2

DNA: TGCGCCAGCAGCCCAGAACCAGGGGGTTACTACAATGAGCAGTTCTTC
CDR3: CASSPEPGGYYNEQFF
V: TRBV5-1
size: NA
D: TRBD1
J: TRBJ2-1

DNA: TGTGCCAGCAGCACCGTCTTGGGACAGAGAATCTACGAGCAGTACTTC
CDR3: CASSTVLGQRIYEQYF
V: TRBV11-2
size: NA
D: TRBD1
J: TRBJ2-7

DNA: TGTGCCACCAGCACACCGGGACAGGAGCGAACCGGGGAGCTGTTTTTT
CDR3: CATSTPGQERTGELFF
V: TRBV15
size: NA
D: TRBD1
J: TRBJ2-2

DNA: TGTGCCAGCAGTTCTATCCCACAGGGGGCGGCGGGCTACACCTTC
CDR3: CASSSIPQGAAGYTF
V: TRBV6-6
size: NA
D: TRBD1
J: TRBJ1-2

DNA: TGCGCCAGCAGCCAAGATGGCAGGGACACTGAAGCTTTCTTT
CDR3: CASSQDGRDTEAFF
V: TRBV4-1
size: NA
D: NA
J: TRBJ1-1